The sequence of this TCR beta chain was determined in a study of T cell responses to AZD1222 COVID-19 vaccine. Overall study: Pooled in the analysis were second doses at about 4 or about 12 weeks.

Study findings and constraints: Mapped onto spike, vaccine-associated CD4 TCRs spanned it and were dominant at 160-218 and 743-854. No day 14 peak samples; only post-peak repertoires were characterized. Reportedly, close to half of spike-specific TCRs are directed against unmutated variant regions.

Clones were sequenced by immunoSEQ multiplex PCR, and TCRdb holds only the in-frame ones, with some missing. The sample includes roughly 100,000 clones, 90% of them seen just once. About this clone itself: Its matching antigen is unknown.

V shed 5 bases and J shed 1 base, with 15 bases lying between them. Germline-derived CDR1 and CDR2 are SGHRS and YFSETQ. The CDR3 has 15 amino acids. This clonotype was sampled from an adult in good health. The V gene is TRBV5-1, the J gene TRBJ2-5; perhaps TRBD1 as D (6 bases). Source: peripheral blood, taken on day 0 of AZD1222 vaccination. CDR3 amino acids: CASSLNTGSQETQYF. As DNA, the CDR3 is TGCGCCAGCAGTCTTAATACAGGGTCCCAAGAGACCCAGTACTTC.